These 3 T cell receptor beta chains originate from one sample sequenced in a study of shared T cell receptors in the human thymus. Libraries were prepared by immunoSEQ multiplex PCR; TCRdb keeps only in-frame clonotypes and omits some of them. The sample lists 700,000 or so clones, 80% to 90% occurring once. This sample also belongs to another study, concerning human thymus T cells.

Sequencing used thymocytes. These receptor sequences come from a girl under three years old with a congenital heart defect.

This chain links TRBV4-2 with TRBJ1-1; D gene ambiguous. The CDR3 is made up of 14 amino acids. CDR1 and CDR2 from the germline V gene are LGHNA and YNFKEQ. With 1 base removed from V and 1 base from J, the gap between germline ends came to 7 bases. The chain's CDR3 is CASSQVEQNTEAFF. Written as DNA, the CDR3 is TGTGCCAGCAGCCAAGTGGAGCAGAACACTGAAGCTTTCTTT.

The chain carries TRBV9 and TRBJ2-3; 9 nucleotides align to TRBD2. Trimming cost V 3 bases and J 1 base; bases outside gene matches: 6. CDR3 length: 16 amino acids. The germline gives CDR1 SGDLS, CDR2 YYNGEE. CDR3 bases: TGTGCCAGCAGCGGTTCCCAGCGGGGGGGCACAGATACGCAGTATTTT. It encodes CASSGSQRGGTDTQYF.

The CDR3 DNA reads as TGTGCCAGCAGTGAAGTGCTACCGGGTCCTCCCTACTCTGGAAACACCATATATTTT. Its translation: CASSEVLPGPPYSGNTIYF. This chain joins TRBV6-1 and TRBJ1-3, with no clear D. Germline V CDR1 and CDR2: MNHNS, SASEGT. V was shortened by 1 base and J by 0 bases, with 19 bases between the two germline ends. The CDR3 length is 19 residues.